The TCR beta chain under discussion was sequenced for a study of CD8 T cells in ankylosing spondylitis. The CDR3 has 13 amino acids. From germline, CDR1 is LGHNA and CDR2 YNFKEQ. Trimming took 0 bases from V and 10 from J, leaving 10 bases between them. About this clonotype: The antigen is unknown.

General study results and limits: What appeared characteristic of ankylosing spondylitis blood was a TCR beta motif of 7 or 8 highly homologous variants. Matched synovial fluid from ankylosing spondylitis patients was reported to be enriched for disease-linked clones.

As the method for making TCR beta libraries, quantitative 5'-RACE with molecular barcodes was used. TCRdb processed the 5' RACE reads anew with MiXCR; each CDR3 protein has one entry. Here the sample spans fewer than 650,000 distinct CDR3 sequences, approximately 12% being singletons. This sequence originates from a male donor with ankylosing spondylitis. Specimen: blood, either unsorted or a sorted T cell fraction (not recorded which). The rearrangement joins TRBV4-2 to TRBJ2-1; D not resolved. This CDR3 is CASSQDTLWEQFF. CDR3 nucleotides: TGTGCCAGCAGCCAAGACACCCTTTGGGAGCAGTTCTTC.